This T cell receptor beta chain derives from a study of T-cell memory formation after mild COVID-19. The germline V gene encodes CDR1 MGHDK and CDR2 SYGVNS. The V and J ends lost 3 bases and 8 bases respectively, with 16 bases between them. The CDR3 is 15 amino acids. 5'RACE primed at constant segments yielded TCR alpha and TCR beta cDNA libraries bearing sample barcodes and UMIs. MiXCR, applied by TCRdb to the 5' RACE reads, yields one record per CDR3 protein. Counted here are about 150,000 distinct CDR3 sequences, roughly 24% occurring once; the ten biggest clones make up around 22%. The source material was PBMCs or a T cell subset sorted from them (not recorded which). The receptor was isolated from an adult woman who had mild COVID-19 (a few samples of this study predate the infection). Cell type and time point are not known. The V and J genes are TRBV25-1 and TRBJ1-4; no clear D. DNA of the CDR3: TGTGCCAGCAGTGACCCGAATAGTCTGAGGGAAAAACTGTTTTTT. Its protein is CASSDPNSLREKLFF. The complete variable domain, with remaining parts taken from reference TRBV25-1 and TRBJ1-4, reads EADIYQTPRYLVIGTGKKITLECSQTMGHDKMYWYQQDPGMELHLIHYSYGVNSTEKGDLSSESTVSRIRTEHFPLTLESARPSHTSQYLCASSDPNSLREKLFFGSGTQLSVL.